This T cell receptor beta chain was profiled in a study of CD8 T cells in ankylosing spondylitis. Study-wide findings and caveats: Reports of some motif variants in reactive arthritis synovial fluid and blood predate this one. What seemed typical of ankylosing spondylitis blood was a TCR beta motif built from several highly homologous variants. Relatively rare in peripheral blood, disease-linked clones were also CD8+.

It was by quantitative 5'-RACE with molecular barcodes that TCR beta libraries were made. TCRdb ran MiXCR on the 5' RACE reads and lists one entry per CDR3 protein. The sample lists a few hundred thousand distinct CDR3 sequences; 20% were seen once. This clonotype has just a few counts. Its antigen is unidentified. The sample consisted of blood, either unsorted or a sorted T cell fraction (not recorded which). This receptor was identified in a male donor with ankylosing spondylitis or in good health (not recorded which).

CDR3 loop: CAISAPASGENNEQFF. The CDR3 region has the DNA TGTGCCATCAGTGCCCCTGCTAGCGGGGAAAACAATGAGCAGTTCTTC. The chain has TRBV10-3 and TRBJ2-1; 9 bases are shared with TRBD2. The CDR3 sequence is 16 residues long. Germline loops: CDR1 ENHRY, CDR2 SYGVKD. Unmatched junction bases numbered 9, after V lost 4 bases and J lost 5 bases.